This TCR beta chain emerged from a study of blood T cell repertoires in COVID-19. Background on the study: Sources were T cells, B-cell-depleted T cells, or PBMCs; the material itself was cDNA or gDNA.

In the authors' methods: How many nucleated cells were present was estimated from reference gene primer amplification. Profiled with immunoSEQ multiplex PCR; TCRdb holds only in-frame clones, not every one. V and J calls and clone size follow that table, whereas D and trimming were derived from the DNA. Of about 190,000 clones in the sample, 65% to 80% were seen once. The sample was peripheral blood. This receptor was obtained from a woman between 50 and 59 years old with acute or convalescent COVID-19.

DNA of the CDR3: TGTGCCAGCAAGCATCGGCAGGGAGGCCACGAGCAGTACTTC. This encodes CASKHRQGGHEQYF. This rearrangement joins TRBV2 to TRBJ2-7, with a tentative D call TRBD2 (6 bases). Trimming took 7 bases from V and 5 from J, leaving 18 bases between them. This CDR3 is 14 amino acids long. The V gene's germline CDR1 is SNHLY and CDR2 FYNNEI.